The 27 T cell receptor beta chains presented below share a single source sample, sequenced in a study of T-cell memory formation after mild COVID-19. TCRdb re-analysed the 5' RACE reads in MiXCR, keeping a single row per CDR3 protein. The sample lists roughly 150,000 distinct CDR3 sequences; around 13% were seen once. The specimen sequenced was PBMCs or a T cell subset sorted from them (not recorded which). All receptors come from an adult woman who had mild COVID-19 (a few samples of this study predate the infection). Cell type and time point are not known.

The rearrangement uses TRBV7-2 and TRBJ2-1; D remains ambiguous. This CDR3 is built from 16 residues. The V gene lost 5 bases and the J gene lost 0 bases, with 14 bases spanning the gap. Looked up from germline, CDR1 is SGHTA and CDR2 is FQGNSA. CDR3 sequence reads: CASSTLGGSSYNEQFF. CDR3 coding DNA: TGTGCCAGCAGCACTCTCGGTGGTAGCTCCTACAATGAGCAGTTCTTC.

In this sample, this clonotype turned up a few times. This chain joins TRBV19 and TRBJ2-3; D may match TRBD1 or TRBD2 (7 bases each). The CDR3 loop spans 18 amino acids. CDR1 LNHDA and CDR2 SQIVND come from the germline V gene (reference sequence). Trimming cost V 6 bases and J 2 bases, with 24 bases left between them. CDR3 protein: CASSPGEREGGPTDTQYF. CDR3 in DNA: TGTGCCAGTAGCCCTGGGGAGCGGGAAGGGGGCCCCACAGATACGCAGTATTTT.

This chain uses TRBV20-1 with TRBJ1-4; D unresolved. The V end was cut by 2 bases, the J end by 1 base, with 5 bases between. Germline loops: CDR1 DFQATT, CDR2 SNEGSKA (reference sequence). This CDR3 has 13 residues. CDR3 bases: TGCAGTGCTAGAACAGTAACTAATGAAAAACTGTTTTTT. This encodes CSARTVTNEKLFF.

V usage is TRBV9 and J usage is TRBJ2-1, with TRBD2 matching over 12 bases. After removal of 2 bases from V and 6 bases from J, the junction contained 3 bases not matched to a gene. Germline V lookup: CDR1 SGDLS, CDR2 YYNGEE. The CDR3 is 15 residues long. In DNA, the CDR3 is TGTGCCAGCAGCGTTCTAGCGGGAGGGCCCAATGAGCAGTTCTTC. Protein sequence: CASSVLAGGPNEQFF. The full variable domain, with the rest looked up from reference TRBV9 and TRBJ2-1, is DSGVTQTPKHLITATGQRVTLRCSPRSGDLSVYWYQQSLDQGLQFLIQYYNGEERAKGNILERFSAQQFPDLHSELNLSSLELGDSALYFCASSVLAGGPNEQFFGPGTRLTVL.

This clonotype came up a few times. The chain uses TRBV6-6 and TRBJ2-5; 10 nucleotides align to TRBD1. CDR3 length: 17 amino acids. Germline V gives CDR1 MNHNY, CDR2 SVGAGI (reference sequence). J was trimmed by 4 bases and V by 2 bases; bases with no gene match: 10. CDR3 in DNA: TGTGCCAGCAGTTACAACCCCGGGACAGGGGCCCGAGAGACCCAGTACTTC. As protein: CASSYNPGTGARETQYF.

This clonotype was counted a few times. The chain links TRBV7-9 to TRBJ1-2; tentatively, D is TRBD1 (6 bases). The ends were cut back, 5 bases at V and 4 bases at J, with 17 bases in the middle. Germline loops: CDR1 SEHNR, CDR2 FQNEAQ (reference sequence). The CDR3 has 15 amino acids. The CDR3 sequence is CASSPRGELIYGYTF. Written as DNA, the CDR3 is TGTGCCAGCAGCCCCAGGGGCGAACTAATCTATGGCTACACCTTC.

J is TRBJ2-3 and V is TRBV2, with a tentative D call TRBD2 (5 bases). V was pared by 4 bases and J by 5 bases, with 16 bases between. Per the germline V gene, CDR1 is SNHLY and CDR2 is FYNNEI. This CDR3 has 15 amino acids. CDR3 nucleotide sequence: TGTGCCAGCAGTGCCCGGGATCAACCAGGAGATACGCAGTATTTT. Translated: CASSARDQPGDTQYF.

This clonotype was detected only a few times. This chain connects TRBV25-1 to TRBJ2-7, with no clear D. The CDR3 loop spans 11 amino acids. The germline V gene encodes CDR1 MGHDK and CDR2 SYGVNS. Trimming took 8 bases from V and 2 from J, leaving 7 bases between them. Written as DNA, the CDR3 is TGTGCCAGCGCAAGTACCTACGAGCAGTACTTC. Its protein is CASASTYEQYF.

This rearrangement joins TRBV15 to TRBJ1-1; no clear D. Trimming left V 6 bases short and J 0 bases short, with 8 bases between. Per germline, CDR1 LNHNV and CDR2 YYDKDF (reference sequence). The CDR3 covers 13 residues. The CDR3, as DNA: TGTGCCACCAGGGTCGGGGTGAACACTGAAGCTTTCTTT. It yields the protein CATRVGVNTEAFF.

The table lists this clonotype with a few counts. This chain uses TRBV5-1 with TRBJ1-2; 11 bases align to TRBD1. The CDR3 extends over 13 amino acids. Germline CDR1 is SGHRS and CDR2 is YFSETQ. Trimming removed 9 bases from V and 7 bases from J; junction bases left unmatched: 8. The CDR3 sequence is CATRTGGASGYTF. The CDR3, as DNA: TGCGCCACCCGGACAGGGGGCGCGAGTGGCTACACCTTC.

CDR3 DNA sequence: TGTGCCAGCAGTGATTGGGACAGGGGAAACACTGAAGCTTTCTTT. Protein: CASSDWDRGNTEAFF. The chain carries TRBV25-1 and TRBJ1-1, with 10 bases matching TRBD1. V was pared by 3 bases and J by 2 bases, with 3 bases of the junction left unmatched. The CDR3 has 15 residues. In germline, CDR1 is MGHDK, CDR2 SYGVNS.

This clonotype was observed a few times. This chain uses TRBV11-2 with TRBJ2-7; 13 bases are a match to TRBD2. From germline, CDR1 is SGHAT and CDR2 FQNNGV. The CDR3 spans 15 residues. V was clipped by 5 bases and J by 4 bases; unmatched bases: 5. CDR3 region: CASSTWTSGSYEQYF. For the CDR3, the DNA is TGTGCCAGCAGCACCTGGACTAGCGGGAGTTACGAGCAGTACTTC.

CDR3: CSVHRSMGLDTQYF. In nucleotides, the CDR3 is TGCAGCGTCCATAGGTCGATGGGCCTGGATACGCAGTATTTT. This chain links TRBV29-1 with TRBJ2-3, with unresolved D. V lost 6 bases and J lost 6, with 19 bases in between. Germline CDR1 reads SQVTM; CDR2 reads ANQGSEA. The CDR3 covers 14 residues.

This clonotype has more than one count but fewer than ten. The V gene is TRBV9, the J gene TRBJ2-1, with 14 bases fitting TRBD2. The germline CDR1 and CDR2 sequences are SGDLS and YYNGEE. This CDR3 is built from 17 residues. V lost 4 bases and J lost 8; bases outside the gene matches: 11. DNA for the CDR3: TGTGCCAGCAGCATGACTAGCGGGGGGGCCGGTATAGATGAGCAGTTCTTC. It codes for CASSMTSGGAGIDEQFF.

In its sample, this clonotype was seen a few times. The CDR3 DNA follows: TGTGCCACCAGTGATTCTGTCAGGGAGGTCAATGAGCAGTTCTTC. Protein sequence: CATSDSVREVNEQFF. The V and J genes are TRBV24-1 and TRBJ2-1; maybe TRBD2 (6 bases). CDR3 size: 15 residues. The V end was cut by 2 bases, the J end by 6 bases, with 13 bases between. Germline V gene sequence: CDR1 KGHDR, CDR2 SFDVKD.

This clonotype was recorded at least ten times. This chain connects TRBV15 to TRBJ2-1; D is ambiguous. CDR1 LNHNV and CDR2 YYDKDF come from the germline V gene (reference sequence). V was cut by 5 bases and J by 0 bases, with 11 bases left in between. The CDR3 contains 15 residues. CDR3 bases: TGTGCCACCAGCTCACGATCGAGCTCCTACAATGAGCAGTTCTTC. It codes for CATSSRSSSYNEQFF.

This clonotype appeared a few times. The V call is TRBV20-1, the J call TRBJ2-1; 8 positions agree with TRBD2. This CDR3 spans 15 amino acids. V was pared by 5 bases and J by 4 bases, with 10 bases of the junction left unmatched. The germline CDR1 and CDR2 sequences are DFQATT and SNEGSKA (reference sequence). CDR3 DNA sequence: TGCAGTGCTTGGCCTACTAGCGGAGCATACAATGAGCAGTTCTTC. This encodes CSAWPTSGAYNEQFF.

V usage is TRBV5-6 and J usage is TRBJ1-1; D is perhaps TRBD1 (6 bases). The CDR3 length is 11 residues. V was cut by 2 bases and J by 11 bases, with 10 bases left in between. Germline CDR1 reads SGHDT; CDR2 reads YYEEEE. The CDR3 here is CASSFRQEAFF. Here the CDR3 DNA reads TGTGCCAGCAGCTTCCGACAGGAGGCTTTCTTT. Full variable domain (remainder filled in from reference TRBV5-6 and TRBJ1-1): DAGVTQSPTHLIKTRGQQVTLRCSPKSGHDTVSWYQQALGQGPQFIFQYYEEEERQRGNFPDRFSGHQFPNYSSELNVNALLLGDSALYLCASSFRQEAFFGQGTRLTVV.

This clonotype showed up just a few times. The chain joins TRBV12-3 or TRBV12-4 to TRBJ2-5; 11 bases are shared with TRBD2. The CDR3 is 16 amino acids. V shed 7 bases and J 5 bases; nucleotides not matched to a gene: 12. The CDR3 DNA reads TGTGCCAGCAAATCATCAACTAGCGGGAGTTTGGAGACCCAGTACTTC. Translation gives CASKSSTSGSLETQYF.

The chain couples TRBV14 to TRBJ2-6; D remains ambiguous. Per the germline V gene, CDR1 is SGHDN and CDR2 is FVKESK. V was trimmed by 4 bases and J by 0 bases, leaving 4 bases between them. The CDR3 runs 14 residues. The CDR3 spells CASSPFSGANVLTF. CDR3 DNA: TGTGCCAGCAGCCCCTTCTCTGGGGCCAACGTCCTGACTTTC. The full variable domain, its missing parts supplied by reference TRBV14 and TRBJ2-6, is EAGVTQFPSHSVIEKGQTVTLRCDPISGHDNLYWYRRVMGKEIKFLLHFVKESKQDESGMPNNRFLAERTGGTYSTLKVQPAELEDSGVYFCASSPFSGANVLTFGAGSRLTVL.

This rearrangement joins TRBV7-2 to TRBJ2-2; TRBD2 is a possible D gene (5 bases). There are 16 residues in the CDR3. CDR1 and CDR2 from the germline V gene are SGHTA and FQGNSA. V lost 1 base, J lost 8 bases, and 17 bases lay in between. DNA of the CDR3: TGTGCCAGCAGCTTAGATGGCTCGGTACGGGGTGGGGAGCTGTTTTTT. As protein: CASSLDGSVRGGELFF.

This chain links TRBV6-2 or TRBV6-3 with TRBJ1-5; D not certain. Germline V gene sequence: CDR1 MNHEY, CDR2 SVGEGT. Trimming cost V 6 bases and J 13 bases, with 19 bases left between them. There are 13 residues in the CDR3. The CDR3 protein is CASSHPDSGSQHF. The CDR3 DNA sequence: TGTGCCAGCAGCCACCCTGACTCCGGATCACAGCATTTT.

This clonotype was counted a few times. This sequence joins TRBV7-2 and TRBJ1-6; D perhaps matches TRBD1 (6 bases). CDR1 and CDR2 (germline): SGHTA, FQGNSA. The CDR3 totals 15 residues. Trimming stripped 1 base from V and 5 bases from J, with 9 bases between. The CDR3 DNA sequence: TGTGCCAGCAGCTTAGGAGGGGGTGATAATTCACCCCTCCACTTT. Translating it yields CASSLGGGDNSPLHF.

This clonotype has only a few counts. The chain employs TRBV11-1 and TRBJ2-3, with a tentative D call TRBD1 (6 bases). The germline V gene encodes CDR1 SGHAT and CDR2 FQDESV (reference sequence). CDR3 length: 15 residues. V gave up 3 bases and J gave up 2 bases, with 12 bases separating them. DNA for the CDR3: TGTGCCAGCAGCTTCCGGACAGACCCCACAGATACGCAGTATTTT. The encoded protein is CASSFRTDPTDTQYF.

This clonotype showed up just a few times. The CDR3 is CASSTDRAGTDTQYF. The CDR3 bases are TGTGCCAGTAGCACGGACAGGGCGGGGACAGATACGCAGTATTTT. The V call is TRBV19, the J call TRBJ2-3, with 8 bases that match TRBD1. Germline CDR1 and CDR2: LNHDA and SQIVND (reference sequence). V trimming: 6 bases; J trimming: 3 bases; junction bases outside the gene matches: 8. CDR3 length: 15 amino acids.

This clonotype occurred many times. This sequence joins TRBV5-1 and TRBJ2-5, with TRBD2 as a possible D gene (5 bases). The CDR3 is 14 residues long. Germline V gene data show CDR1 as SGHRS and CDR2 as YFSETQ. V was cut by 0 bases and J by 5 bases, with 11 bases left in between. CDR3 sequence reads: CASSLVEDWETQYF. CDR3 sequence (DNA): TGCGCCAGCAGCTTGGTGGAGGACTGGGAGACCCAGTACTTC.

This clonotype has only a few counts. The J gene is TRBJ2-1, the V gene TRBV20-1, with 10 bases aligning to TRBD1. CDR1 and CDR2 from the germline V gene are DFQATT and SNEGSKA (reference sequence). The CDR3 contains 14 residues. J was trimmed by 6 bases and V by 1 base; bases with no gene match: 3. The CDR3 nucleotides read TGCAGTGCTAGAGGGACAGGGGGTATCAATGAGCAGTTCTTC. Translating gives CSARGTGGINEQFF.